This T cell receptor beta chain appears in the sequencing data of a study of beta chain features in type 1 diabetes. Overall study: Patient and healthy donor groups were alike in age, gender and cell yields.

Between the trimmed V and J ends, which lost 2 bases and 5 bases, there was a span of 9 bases. The CDR3 runs to 12 residues. Germline CDR1 GTSNPN, CDR2 SVGIG (reference sequence). Isolated RNA was reverse transcribed in full, so expressed TCRB transcripts were sequenced. The assay was immunoSEQ multiplex PCR, and TCRdb's table has in-frame clones only and misses some. This table holds about 620,000 clones, 15% to 17% found once. Study-wide points: A cDNA-based sequencing approach could over-represent cells with high TCR expression. Naive, central memory and Treg TCRB repertoires appeared more alike in patients than in healthy donors.

This clone was counted a few times. Its antigen remains unidentified. The TCR sequence derives from a man aged 18 to 29 in good health. Sequencing was done on a sample of naive CD4+ T cells from blood. The V gene is TRBV30, the J gene TRBJ1-2; D is unclear. Here the CDR3 reads CAWSRQEYGYTF. DNA of the CDR3: TGTGCCTGGAGTCGGCAGGAGTATGGCTACACCTTC. Filled out from reference TRBV30 and TRBJ1-2, the complete variable domain reads SQTIHQWPATLVQPVGSPLSLECTVEGTSNPNLYWYRQAAGRGLQLLFYSVGIGQISSEVPQNLSASRPQDRQFILSSKKLLLSDSGFYLCAWSRQEYGYTFGSGTRLTVV.